One and the same sample provided the 8 T cell receptor beta chains below, sequenced in a study of OX40 agonist ivuxolimab in advanced cancers. Generated by immunoSEQ multiplex PCR, the TCRdb table keeps only in-frame clones and is missing some. The profile covers 100,000 or so clones, with 70% to 90% appearing a single time and 5.5% taken by the ten largest. The sequencing used CD4+ or CD8+ T cells sorted from blood, collected in a trial of the OX40 agonist ivuxolimab. The receptors derive from an adult with an advanced solid tumor such as melanoma, head and neck, liver or kidney cancer.

The CDR3 DNA reads as TGTGCCAGCAGTCCAGCGGGATACACAGATACGCAGTATTTT. Translated, it gives CASSPAGYTDTQYF. V gene TRBV7-9 combines with J gene TRBJ2-3, with 7 positions matching TRBD2. Germline assignment: CDR1 SEHNR and CDR2 FQNEAQ (reference sequence). The CDR3 length is 14 residues. With V trimmed by 6 bases and J by 2 bases, 5 bases remained unmatched.

The rearrangement links TRBV15 to TRBJ2-5; 10 bases fit TRBD1. J was trimmed by 2 bases and V by 1 base; bases with no gene match: 4. CDR1 is LNHNV and CDR2 is YYDKDF in the germline V gene (reference sequence). The CDR3 covers 16 residues. The CDR3 DNA reads TGTGCCACCAGCAGAGGGGACAGGGGCCTACAAGAGACCCAGTACTTC. It encodes CATSRGDRGLQETQYF.

This clone showed up just once. The gene calls are TRBV6-1 and TRBJ1-1, with 8 bases lining up with TRBD1. J was trimmed by 5 bases and V by 4 bases; bases with no gene match: 21. Germline CDR1 and CDR2: MNHNS and SASEGT. The CDR3 length is 19 residues. The DNA for the CDR3 is TGTGCCAGCAGTGGACTCCGCGTGACAGGGGTTCATTTATTGACTGAAGCTTTCTTT. Translation gives CASSGLRVTGVHLLTEAFF.

The chain carries TRBV11-2 and TRBJ1-4, with D perhaps matching TRBD1 (5 bases). CDR3 length: 15 amino acids. The V and J ends lost 0 bases and 7 bases respectively, with 12 bases between them. Germline V gives CDR1 SGHAT, CDR2 FQNNGV. The CDR3: CASSLDSRRGEKLFF. For the CDR3, the DNA is TGTGCCAGCAGCTTAGATTCCCGAAGGGGTGAAAAACTGTTTTTT.

The chain links TRBV5-1 to TRBJ2-3, with 14 positions matching TRBD2. V was pared by 0 bases and J by 0 bases, with 0 bases of the junction left unmatched. This CDR3 comprises 17 residues. CDR1 SGHRS and CDR2 YFSETQ come from the germline V gene. This CDR3 is CASSLGLAGGSTDTQYF. CDR3 in DNA: TGCGCCAGCAGCTTGGGACTAGCGGGAGGGAGCACAGATACGCAGTATTTT.

The chain employs TRBV18 and TRBJ1-2; TRBD1 is a possible D gene (6 bases). The V and J ends lost 2 bases and 4 bases respectively, with 14 bases between them. Germline CDR1 and CDR2: KGHSH and LQKENI. The CDR3 covers 15 residues. The CDR3 nucleotides are TGTGCCAGCTCACCAGAGGAACAGGGCCTCTATGGCTACACCTTC. Its translation: CASSPEEQGLYGYTF.

The rearrangement uses TRBV12-5 and TRBJ1-1; D not certain. Trimming shortened V by 7 bases and J by 2 bases, and 14 bases separated the two germline ends. This CDR3 is 14 amino acids long. CDR1 LGHNT and CDR2 FRNRAP come from the germline V gene. The CDR3 loop is CASAWREINTEAFF. The CDR3 coding sequence is TGTGCTAGTGCCTGGAGGGAAATTAACACTGAAGCTTTCTTT.

The chain combines TRBV4-2 with TRBJ1-4; D uncertain. Deletions cut 1 base from V and 4 bases from J, with 13 bases between. Germline CDR1 is LGHNA and CDR2 is YNFKEQ. The CDR3 has 16 residues. The CDR3 is CASSQADGGFNEKLFF. As DNA, the CDR3 is TGTGCCAGCAGCCAAGCCGACGGAGGATTTAATGAAAAACTGTTTTTT.